This TCR beta chain was profiled in a study of Ad26.COV2.S vaccination and SARS-CoV-2 variants. On this clone itself: Its antigen is not identified.

The CDR3 is made up of 13 amino acids. CDR1 and CDR2 from the germline V gene are SEHNR and FQNEAQ (reference sequence). V was trimmed by 8 bases and J by 0 bases, leaving 8 bases between them. The assay was immunoSEQ multiplex PCR, and TCRdb's table has in-frame clones only and misses some. The sample includes 350,000 to 400,000 clones, around 91% seen only once; the top ten take approximately 1.9%. Treatment in this sample: around 19 received Ad26.COV2.S at low or high dose, single or two shots; 5 received placebo; per-sample allocation not given. Specimen acquisition occurred on day 63 following the initial vaccine or placebo injection. Study findings and constraints: It was vaccine recipients, not placebo recipients, who had the higher spike-specific TCR breadth.

The chain combines TRBV7-9 with TRBJ1-3; D unclear. This specimen was peripheral blood, taken in a trial of Ad26.COV2.S vaccine versus placebo. This TCR came from a person between 18 and 59 years old who received the Ad26.COV2.S COVID-19 vaccine or a placebo. CDR3 sequence (DNA): TGTGCCAGCCAGCGCGACTCTGGAAACACCATATATTTT. The encoded protein is CASQRDSGNTIYF.